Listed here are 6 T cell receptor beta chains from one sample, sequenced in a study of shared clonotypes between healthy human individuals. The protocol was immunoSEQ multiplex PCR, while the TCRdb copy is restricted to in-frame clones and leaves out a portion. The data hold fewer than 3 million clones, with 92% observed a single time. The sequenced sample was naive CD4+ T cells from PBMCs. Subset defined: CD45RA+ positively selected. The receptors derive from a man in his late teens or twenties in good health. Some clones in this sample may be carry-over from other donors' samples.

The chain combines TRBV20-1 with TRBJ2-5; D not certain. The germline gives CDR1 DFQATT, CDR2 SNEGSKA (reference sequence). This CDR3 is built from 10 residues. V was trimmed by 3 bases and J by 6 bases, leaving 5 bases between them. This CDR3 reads CSASSQTQYF. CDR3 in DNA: TGCAGTGCTAGTTCCCAGACCCAGTACTTC.

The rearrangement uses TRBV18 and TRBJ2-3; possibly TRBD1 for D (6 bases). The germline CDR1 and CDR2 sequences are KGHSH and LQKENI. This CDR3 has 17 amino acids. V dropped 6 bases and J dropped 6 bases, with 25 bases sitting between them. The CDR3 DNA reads TGTGCCAGCTCGCGATACAGGGCCCTCACGAACTCGGATACGCAGTATTTT. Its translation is CASSRYRALTNSDTQYF.

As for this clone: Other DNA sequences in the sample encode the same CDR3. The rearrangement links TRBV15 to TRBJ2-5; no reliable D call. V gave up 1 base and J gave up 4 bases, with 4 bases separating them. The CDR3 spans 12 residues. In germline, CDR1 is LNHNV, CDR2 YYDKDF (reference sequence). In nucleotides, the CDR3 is TGTGCCACCAGCAGAGGATCAGAGACCCAGTACTTC. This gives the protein CATSRGSETQYF.

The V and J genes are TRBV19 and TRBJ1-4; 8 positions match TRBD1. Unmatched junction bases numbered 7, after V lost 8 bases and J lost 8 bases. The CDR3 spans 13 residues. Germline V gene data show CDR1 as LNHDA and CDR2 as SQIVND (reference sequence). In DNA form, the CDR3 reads TGTGCCAGTCTGGGGACAGGACCAGAAAAACTGTTTTTT. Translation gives CASLGTGPEKLFF.

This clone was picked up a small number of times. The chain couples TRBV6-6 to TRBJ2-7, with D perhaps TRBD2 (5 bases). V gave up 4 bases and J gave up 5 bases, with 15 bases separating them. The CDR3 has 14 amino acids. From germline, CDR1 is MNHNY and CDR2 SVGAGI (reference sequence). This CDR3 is CASSSGPPGNEQYF. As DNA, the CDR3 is TGTGCCAGCAGTTCCGGCCCTCCGGGGAACGAGCAGTACTTC.

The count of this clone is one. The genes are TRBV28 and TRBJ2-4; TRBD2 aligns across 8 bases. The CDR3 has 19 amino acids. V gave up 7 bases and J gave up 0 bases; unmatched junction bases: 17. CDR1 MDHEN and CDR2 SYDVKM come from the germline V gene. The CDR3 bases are TGTGCCAGCACTCGGGGGGGCAGGGGTCCATCTTTAGCCAAAAACATTCAGTACTTC. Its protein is CASTRGGRGPSLAKNIQYF.